This TCR beta chain was retrieved from a study of shared clonotypes between healthy human individuals. CDR3 length equals 16 residues. Germline trimming cut 6 bases from V and 9 bases from J; bases unmatched to any gene: 15. Germline loops: CDR1 SEHNR, CDR2 FQNEAQ (reference sequence). Sequencing was at deep level. Repertoires were generated with immunoSEQ multiplex PCR, while TCRdb's copy carries only in-frame clones and drops some. Among 500,000 to 650,000 clones listed, around 81% were seen once. The chain has TRBV7-9 and TRBJ2-5; 11 positions agree with TRBD2. This TCR derives from a woman aged 40 to 50 in good health. Some clones in this sample may be carry-over from other donors' samples. The sample consisted of PBMCs. The CDR3: CASSLLAGEVAMAQYF. The CDR3 region has the DNA TGTGCCAGCAGTCTACTAGCGGGAGAGGTAGCCATGGCCCAGTACTTC.